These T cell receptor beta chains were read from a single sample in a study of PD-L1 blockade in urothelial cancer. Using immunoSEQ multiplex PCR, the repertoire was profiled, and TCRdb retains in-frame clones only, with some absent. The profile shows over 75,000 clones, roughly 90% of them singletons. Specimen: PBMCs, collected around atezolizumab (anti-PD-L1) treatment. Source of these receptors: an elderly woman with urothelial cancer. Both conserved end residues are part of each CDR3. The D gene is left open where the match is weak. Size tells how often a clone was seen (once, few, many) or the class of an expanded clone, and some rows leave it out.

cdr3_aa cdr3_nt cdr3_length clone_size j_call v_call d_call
CASSSQANTEAFF TGTGCCAGCAGTAGTCAGGCGAACACTGAAGCTTTCTTT 13 - TRBJ1-1 TRBV6-4 -
CATSPRETEAFF TGTGCCACCAGCCCCCGGGAAACTGAAGCTTTCTTT 12 - TRBJ1-1 TRBV15 -
CSASYGKPFF TGCAGTGCTAGTTACGGGAAACCTTTCTTT 10 - TRBJ1-1 TRBV20-1 -
CASSYRNTEAFF TGTGCCAGCAGTTACCGTAACACTGAAGCTTTCTTT 12 - TRBJ1-1 TRBV6-5 -
CASSLAVYYEQYF TGTGCCAGCAGTTTAGCGGTATACTACGAGCAGTACTTC 13 - TRBJ2-7 TRBV27 -
CASSLEGQGNYEQYF TGTGCCAGCAGCTTAGAGGGACAGGGGAACTACGAGCAGTACTTC 15 - TRBJ2-7 TRBV7-6 TRBD1
CASSSMDSYNEQFF TGCGCCAGCAGCTCGATGGACAGCTACAATGAGCAGTTCTTC 14 few TRBJ2-1 TRBV5-1 -
CASSLSGQGYYGYTF TGTGCCAGCAGTTTATCTGGACAGGGATACTATGGCTACACCTTC 15 - TRBJ1-2 TRBV27 TRBD1
CASSVPTGPAFF TGCGCCAGCAGTGTCCCGACAGGGCCAGCTTTCTTT 12 few TRBJ1-1 TRBV10-1 TRBD1
CASSSPGTQYF TGTGCCAGCAGTTCCCCCGGGACCCAGTACTTC 11 - TRBJ2-5 TRBV6-5 -
CATSRVPRWQGDPEAFF TGTGCCACCAGCAGAGTTCCGAGATGGCAGGGGGATCCTGAAGCTTTCTTT 17 - TRBJ1-1 TRBV15 TRBD1
CASSTLLAGVYNEQFF TGTGCCAGTAGTACCCTCCTAGCGGGAGTATACAATGAGCAGTTCTTC 16 - TRBJ2-1 TRBV19 TRBD2
CASSLGGLGGSYEQYF TGCGCCAGCAGCTTGGGGGGCCTCGGCGGGAGCTACGAGCAGTACTTC 16 - TRBJ2-7 TRBV5-1 TRBD2